This T cell receptor (beta chain) derives from a study of T cells in Graves' hyperthyroidism and ophthalmopathy. This clonotype appeared many times. Amplification of TCR beta CDR3 regions was performed using RNA transcripts as template. HTBI primers were used for first-round RT-PCR of the TCR CDR3. In TCRdb, the multiplex PCR reads were re-called with MiXCR into one record per CDR3 protein. The profile shows under 300,000 distinct CDR3 sequences, 13% to 15% of them singletons. Germline-derived CDR1 and CDR2 are MNHEY and SMNVEV (reference sequence). J lost 4 bases, V lost 4 bases, and 3 bases had no gene match. CDR3 length: 13 residues.

The specimen was blood. The sequence was collected from a woman in her forties with Graves' hyperthyroidism that later progressed to Graves' ophthalmopathy. This sequence joins TRBV27 and TRBJ1-2; 7 bases are a match to TRBD1. The CDR3 spells CASSSTGSYGYTF. CDR3 in DNA: TGTGCCAGCAGTTCGACAGGGAGCTATGGCTACACCTTC.